A selection of T cell receptor beta chains follows, all from one sample in a study of CD8 T cells in ankylosing spondylitis. TCRdb fed the 5' RACE reads into MiXCR, producing one record per CDR3 protein. The data hold 400,000 to 450,000 distinct CDR3 sequences, with about 15% observed a single time. The sequenced sample consisted of blood, either unsorted or a sorted T cell fraction (not recorded which). These receptors all come from a male donor with ankylosing spondylitis. CDR3s include the opening cysteine and the closing phenylalanine or tryptophan. The D gene is left open where the match is weak. The size of a clone is reported for some rows only, either as once, few or many, or as a class for expanded clones.

TRBV25-1	.	TRBJ2-7	TRBD1	CASSERQGGEQYF	TGTGCCAGCAGTGAACGACAGGGTGGCGAGCAGTACTTC
TRBV20-1	few	TRBJ2-4	TRBD1	CSASDRSLAKNIQYF	TGCAGTGCTTCGGACAGGTCTTTAGCCAAAAACATTCAGTACTTC
TRBV5-1	.	TRBJ2-3	.	CASSLRAEGGNPRLGDTQYF	TGCGCCAGCAGCTTAAGGGCGGAAGGAGGAAACCCCCGGTTGGGAGATACGCAGTATTTT
TRBV5-1	.	TRBJ2-3	TRBD1	CASSPFRDRGADTQYF	TGCGCCAGCAGCCCCTTCCGGGACAGGGGAGCAGATACGCAGTATTTT
TRBV5-5	.	TRBJ1-1	TRBD1	CASSGDSGYTEAFF	TGTGCCAGCAGCGGGGACAGCGGTTACACTGAAGCTTTCTTT
TRBV2	.	TRBJ2-1	TRBD2	CASSARLAGGLSEQFF	TGTGCCAGCAGTGCCCGACTAGCGGGGGGGCTGAGTGAGCAGTTCTTC
TRBV11-2	.	TRBJ2-1	TRBD2	CASSSSSRLAGPSSYNEQFF	TGTGCCAGCAGCTCTTCCAGCCGACTAGCGGGGCCGAGCTCCTACAATGAGCAGTTCTTC
TRBV20-1	few	TRBJ2-5	TRBD1	CSATRADRSQETQYF	TGCAGTGCGACCAGAGCGGACAGGAGTCAAGAGACCCAGTACTTC
TRBV20-1	many	TRBJ1-1	TRBD1	CSARDPNRGQDTEAFF	TGCAGTGCTAGAGATCCTAACAGGGGGCAAGACACTGAAGCTTTCTTT
TRBV12-3/TRBV12-4	many	TRBJ2-3	.	CASSLGGSPSTDTQYF	TGTGCCAGCAGTTTAGGGGGGAGCCCTAGCACAGATACGCAGTATTTT
TRBV3-1	few	TRBJ1-1	TRBD1	CASSPRDRGRTEAFF	TGTGCCAGCAGCCCACGGGACAGGGGGCGGACTGAAGCTTTCTTT
TRBV6-5	.	TRBJ2-7	TRBD1	CASSYPQGQNPYEQYF	TGTGCCAGCAGTTACCCTCAGGGACAGAACCCTTACGAGCAGTACTTC
TRBV2	.	TRBJ1-5	.	CASSREGGGVSNQPQHF	TGTGCCAGCAGTAGAGAGGGGGGAGGGGTTAGCAATCAGCCCCAGCATTTT
TRBV7-3	few	TRBJ2-3	.	CASSLLGVGRGDTQYF	TGTGCCAGCAGCTTACTAGGTGTGGGGAGAGGAGATACGCAGTATTTT
TRBV20-1	.	TRBJ2-1	TRBD2	CSAREGTSGSNEQFF	TGCAGTGCTAGAGAGGGGACTAGCGGGAGTAATGAGCAGTTCTTC
TRBV6-5	.	TRBJ2-1	.	CASSYRTVNEQFF	TGTGCCAGCAGTTACCGAACAGTCAATGAGCAGTTCTTC
TRBV7-9	few	TRBJ1-1	.	CASSLSGSRTEAFF	TGTGCCAGCAGCTTATCGGGCAGTAGGACTGAAGCTTTCTTT
TRBV20-1	many	TRBJ2-5	.	CSARALQARETQYF	TGCAGTGCTAGAGCCTTACAAGCCCGGGAGACCCAGTACTTC
TRBV24-1	few	TRBJ2-3	TRBD1	CATSDSPGTGRADTQYF	TGTGCCACCAGTGATTCCCCCGGGACAGGGAGAGCAGATACGCAGTATTTT
TRBV29-1	many	TRBJ2-3	TRBD1	CSVKDRESDTQYF	TGCAGCGTCAAGGACAGGGAGTCAGATACGCAGTATTTT
TRBV6-2/TRBV6-3	few	TRBJ1-5	TRBD1	CASSKTGSWVQPQHF	TGTGCCAGCAGTAAGACAGGGAGTTGGGTTCAGCCCCAGCATTTT
TRBV29-1	many	TRBJ2-3	TRBD1	CSTDRATDTQYF	TGCAGCACCGACAGGGCGACAGATACGCAGTATTTT
TRBV7-2	.	TRBJ2-1	.	CASSLRVVVTNEQFF	TGTGCCAGCAGCCTACGAGTAGTAGTCACCAATGAGCAGTTCTTC
TRBV7-9	many	TRBJ2-1	TRBD2	CASSSEASGDYNEQFF	TGTGCCAGCAGCTCAGAGGCTAGCGGGGACTACAATGAGCAGTTCTTC
TRBV2	.	TRBJ1-1	TRBD1	CASKTSGGTEAFF	TGTGCCAGCAAGACTTCAGGGGGCACTGAAGCTTTCTTT
TRBV3-1	.	TRBJ1-6	.	CASSQRASGLYSPLHF	TGTGCCAGCAGCCAGAGGGCGAGTGGACTTTATTCACCCCTCCACTTT
TRBV4-1	few	TRBJ2-1	TRBD2	CASSLAGVLSSYNEQFF	TGCGCCAGCAGCCTAGCGGGGGTCCTGAGCTCCTACAATGAGCAGTTCTTC
TRBV7-9	.	TRBJ2-1	TRBD1	CASSFTSQGWDEQFF	TGTGCCAGCAGCTTCACTTCACAGGGGTGGGATGAGCAGTTCTTC
TRBV20-1	few	TRBJ2-3	TRBD2	CSAIGGLAGAADTQYF	TGCAGTGCTATAGGGGGACTAGCGGGAGCGGCAGATACGCAGTATTTT
TRBV20-1	few	TRBJ2-3	.	CSASPGTDTQYF	TGCAGTGCTAGCCCCGGTACTGATACGCAGTATTTT
TRBV29-1	.	TRBJ1-2	TRBD1	CSVERRQGYGYTF	TGCAGCGTTGAACGCCGACAGGGCTATGGCTACACCTTC
TRBV4-1	few	TRBJ1-6	.	CASSQGIGGASPLHF	TGCGCCAGCAGCCAAGGGATAGGAGGGGCTTCACCCCTCCACTTT
TRBV3-1	.	TRBJ2-5	.	CASSHRGQETQYF	TGTGCCAGCAGCCATCGCGGGCAAGAGACCCAGTACTTC
TRBV6-1	few	TRBJ2-7	.	CASHLHEGKIYEQYF	TGTGCCAGCCACCTCCACGAGGGCAAGATCTACGAGCAGTACTTC
TRBV19	few	TRBJ2-1	.	CASSIGGTPNYNEQFF	TGTGCCAGTAGTATAGGTGGGACTCCCAATTACAATGAGCAGTTCTTC
TRBV3-1	many	TRBJ2-7	.	CASSQVWGYEQYF	TGTGCCAGCAGCCAAGTCTGGGGCTACGAGCAGTACTTC
TRBV20-1	.	TRBJ2-3	TRBD1	CSAPTGQGETDTQYF	TGCAGTGCTCCGACTGGACAGGGGGAGACAGATACGCAGTATTTT
TRBV20-1	few	TRBJ1-2	.	CSAREGVVDGYTF	TGCAGTGCTAGAGAGGGGGTTGTCGATGGCTACACCTTC
TRBV4-1	few	TRBJ2-2	.	CASSQHGELFF	TGCGCCAGCAGCCAACACGGGGAGCTGTTTTTT
TRBV7-8	.	TRBJ1-1	.	CASSLRAGPNTEAFF	TGTGCCAGCAGCTTAAGAGCCGGCCCCAACACTGAAGCTTTCTTT
TRBV18	many	TRBJ2-1	.	CASSPASSYNEQFF	TGTGCCAGCAGCCCAGCCTCCTCCTACAATGAGCAGTTCTTC
TRBV27	.	TRBJ1-4	.	CASSFTPRDSLFF	TGTGCCAGCAGTTTCACCCCCCGGGATTCACTGTTTTTT
TRBV6-5	few	TRBJ2-3	.	CASSYSSGEDTQYF	TGTGCCAGCAGTTACTCTAGCGGAGAAGATACGCAGTATTTT
TRBV20-1	.	TRBJ2-5	TRBD1	CSASTGSAGGQETQYF	TGCAGTGCTAGCACCGGGTCCGCAGGGGGCCAAGAGACCCAGTACTTC
TRBV6-2/TRBV6-3	few	TRBJ1-5	TRBD1	CASSDELRDRVRRNQPQHF	TGTGCCAGCAGCGACGAACTCCGGGACAGGGTGCGTAGAAATCAGCCCCAGCATTTT
TRBV9	.	TRBJ2-2	TRBD2	CASSVVPGGGTGELFF	TGTGCCAGCAGCGTAGTACCGGGGGGGGGCACCGGGGAGCTGTTTTTT
TRBV19	few	TRBJ1-5	.	CASHPDRDQPQHF	TGTGCCAGTCACCCGGACCGGGATCAGCCCCAGCATTTT
TRBV24-1	.	TRBJ1-2	.	CATSRDSYGYTF	TGTGCCACCAGTCGTGACAGCTATGGCTACACCTTC
TRBV29-1	few	TRBJ1-2	.	CSVVGQTYGYTF	TGCAGCGTTGTCGGACAAACCTATGGCTACACCTTC
TRBV30	.	TRBJ2-3	TRBD1	CAWSGQGYTDTQYF	TGTGCCTGGAGTGGACAGGGATACACAGATACGCAGTATTTT
TRBV29-1	.	TRBJ1-1	.	CSGRGNTEAFF	TGCAGCGGCCGGGGGAACACTGAAGCTTTCTTT
TRBV7-2	.	TRBJ2-7	.	CASSPPRGPYEQYF	TGTGCCAGCAGCCCCCCTCGCGGACCCTACGAGCAGTACTTC
TRBV5-1	few	TRBJ2-1	.	CASSAGGYNEQFF	TGCGCCAGCAGCGCTGGTGGGTACAATGAGCAGTTCTTC
TRBV6-1	.	TRBJ2-2	.	CASSRGFTGELFF	TGTGCCAGCTCCAGGGGTTTCACCGGGGAGCTGTTTTTT